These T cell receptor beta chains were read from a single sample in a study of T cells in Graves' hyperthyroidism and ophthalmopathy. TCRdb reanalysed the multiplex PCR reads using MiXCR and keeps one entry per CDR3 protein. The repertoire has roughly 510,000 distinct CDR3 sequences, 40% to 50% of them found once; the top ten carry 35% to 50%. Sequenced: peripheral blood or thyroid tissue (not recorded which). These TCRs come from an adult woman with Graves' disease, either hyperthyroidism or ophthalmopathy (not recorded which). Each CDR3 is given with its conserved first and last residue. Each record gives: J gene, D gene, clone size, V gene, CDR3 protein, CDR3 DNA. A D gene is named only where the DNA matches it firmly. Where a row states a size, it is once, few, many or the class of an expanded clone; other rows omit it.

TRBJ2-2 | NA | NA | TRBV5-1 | CASSSTTFGGGELFF | TGCGCCAGCAGCTCAACTACCTTCGGGGGCGGGGAGCTGTTTTTT
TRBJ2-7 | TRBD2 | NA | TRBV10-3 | CATVDRTRAYEQYF | TGTGCCACCGTGGATCGGACTAGGGCGTACGAGCAGTACTTC
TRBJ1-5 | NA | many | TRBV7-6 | CASSLRTRGPQHF | TGTGCCAGCAGCTTACGGACTCGGGGGCCCCAGCATTTT
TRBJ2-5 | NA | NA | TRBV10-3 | CAISESATGRYETQYF | TGTGCCATCAGTGAGTCTGCGACAGGGAGGTATGAGACCCAGTACTTC
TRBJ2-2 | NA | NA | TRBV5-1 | CASSAGPSNTGELFF | TGCGCCAGCAGCGCGGGACCCTCGAACACCGGGGAGCTGTTTTTT
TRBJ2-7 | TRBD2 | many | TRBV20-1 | CSASPIAGGYEQYF | TGCAGTGCTAGCCCCATAGCGGGAGGCTACGAGCAGTACTTC
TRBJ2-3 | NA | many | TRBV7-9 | CAMTATGGGYRTDTQYF | TGTGCCATGACTGCCACAGGTGGGGGCTATAGGACAGATACGCAGTATTTT
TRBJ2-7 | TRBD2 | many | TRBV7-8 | CASSLAGLVYEQYF | TGTGCCAGCAGCTTAGCGGGACTAGTGTACGAGCAGTACTTC
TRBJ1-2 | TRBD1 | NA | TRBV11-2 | CASSLHGDSSYGYTF | TGTGCCAGCAGCCTCCATGGGGACAGTTCCTATGGCTACACCTTC
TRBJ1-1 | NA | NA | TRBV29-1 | CSVLGNTEAFF | TGCAGCGTTCTCGGAAACACTGAAGCTTTCTTT
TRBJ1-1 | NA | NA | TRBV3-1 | CASSPVPGHLNTEAFF | TGTGCCAGCAGCCCAGTCCCGGGACACTTAAACACTGAAGCTTTCTTT
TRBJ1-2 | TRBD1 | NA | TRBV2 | CASIPRGQGPYGYTF | TGTGCCAGCATCCCCCGCGGACAGGGCCCTTATGGCTACACCTTC
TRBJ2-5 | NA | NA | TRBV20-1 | CSATPLGQETQYF | TGCAGTGCTACCCCCCTGGGCCAAGAGACCCAGTACTTC
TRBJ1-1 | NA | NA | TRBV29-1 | CSSQAGGTEAFF | TGCAGCAGCCAAGCGGGCGGCACTGAAGCTTTCTTT
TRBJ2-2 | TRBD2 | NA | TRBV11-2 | CASSYLAGYTGELFF | TGTGCCAGCAGTTACCTAGCGGGGTACACCGGGGAGCTGTTTTTT
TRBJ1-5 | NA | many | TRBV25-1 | CARAPANNNQPQHF | TGTGCCAGGGCGCCGGCCAACAACAATCAGCCCCAGCATTTT
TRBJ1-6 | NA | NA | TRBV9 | CASSVGGRNSPLHF | TGTGCCAGCAGCGTAGGCGGGAGAAACTCACCCCTCCACTTT
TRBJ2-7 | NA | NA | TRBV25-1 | CASSGGPPSTYEQYF | TGTGCCAGCAGCGGGGGACCACCATCTACCTACGAGCAGTACTTC
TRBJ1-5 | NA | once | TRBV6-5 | CAGTLGGNQPQHF | TGTGCCGGAACTCTGGGGGGCAATCAGCCCCAGCATTTT
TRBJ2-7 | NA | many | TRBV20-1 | CSARDRVEGQPYEQYF | TGCAGTGCTAGAGATCGTGTGGAGGGCCAGCCCTACGAGCAGTACTTC
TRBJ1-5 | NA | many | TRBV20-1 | CSARGETHNQPQHF | TGCAGTGCTAGGGGGGAAACCCACAATCAGCCCCAGCATTTT
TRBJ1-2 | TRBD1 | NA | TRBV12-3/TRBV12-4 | CASTLLPGQNYGYTF | TGTGCCAGCACCCTACTACCGGGACAGAACTATGGCTACACCTTC
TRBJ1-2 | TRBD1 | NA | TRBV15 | CATSSSGTDYGYTF | TGCGCCACCAGCAGCTCCGGGACAGATTATGGCTACACCTTC
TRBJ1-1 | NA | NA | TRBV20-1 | CSARDALGAEAFF | TGCAGTGCTAGAGACGCGCTGGGCGCTGAAGCTTTCTTT
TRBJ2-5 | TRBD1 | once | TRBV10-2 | CASSDGTGETQYF | TGCGCCAGCAGTGACGGGACAGGGGAGACCCAGTACTTC
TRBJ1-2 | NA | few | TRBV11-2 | CASSPGTF | TGTGCCAGCAGCCCGGGGACCTTC
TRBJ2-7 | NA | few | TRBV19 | CASIGDSYEQYF | TGTGCCAGTATTGGGGACTCCTACGAGCAGTACTTC
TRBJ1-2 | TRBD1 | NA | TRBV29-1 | CSVEDRTGVGYTF | TGCAGCGTTGAAGACAGGACAGGGGTAGGCTACACCTTC
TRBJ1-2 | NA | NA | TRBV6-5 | CASSHRVERVYGYTF | TGTGCCAGCAGTCACAGGGTGGAAAGAGTCTATGGCTACACCTTC
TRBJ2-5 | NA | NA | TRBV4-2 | CASSPTRAETQYF | TGTGCCAGCAGCCCGACTAGGGCCGAGACCCAGTACTTC
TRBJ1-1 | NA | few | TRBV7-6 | CASSLRGRRAFF | TGTGCCAGCAGCCTCAGGGGCCGGCGAGCTTTCTTT
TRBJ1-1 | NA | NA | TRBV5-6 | CASIKPAFF | TGTGCCAGCATCAAACCGGCTTTCTTT
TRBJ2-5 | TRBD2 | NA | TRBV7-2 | CASSLDLAGGTQYF | TGTGCCAGCAGCTTAGACCTAGCGGGAGGGACCCAGTACTTC